This T cell receptor beta chain was identified in a study of shared T cell receptors in the human thymus (dated by TCRdb to the early 2020s). About the investigation overall: The study examined how self-reactive, shared T-cell receptor alpha chains are generated in the human thymus.

Per the germline V gene, MRHNA is the CDR1 and SNTAGT is the CDR2. From the cysteine up to the phenylalanine, the CDR3 has a length of 14 residues. Just the 42-base CDR3 DNA is kept, in frame starting at base 1. V is trimmed back by 5 bases and J by 6 bases, and the junction contains 6 bases that no gene match accounts for. Comment on this clone: The antigen it binds to is not known. Per-nucleotide qualities are absent, and no much larger clonotype sits a single base away.

Receptor libraries were prepared by the immunoSEQ multiplex PCR assay. Held by TCRdb, this immuneACCESS table contains in-frame sequences only and omits some clones. Under half of the omission traces to an unresolved V gene where checked; the cause of the rest is unknown. A total of 540,000 or so clones appear in this sample, 70% to 80% of them only once. The ten largest make up roughly 0.013% of the sample. These data were also filed under a second study, of human thymus T cells. That second report states: In Finland, the donors were immunologically healthy infants who were having open corrective cardiac surgery for congenital heart defects. Thymus tissue was obtained as surgical resects removed during corrective cardiac surgery. V and J gene segment usage appeared biased in both thymic and peripheral blood repertoires. The related research found that thymic TCR repertoires overlapped highly between unrelated individuals. TCR alpha and beta repertoires from fewer than ten infant thymus samples and a few related peripheral blood samples were characterized in the study. The cohort included six male and two female infants, with donor ages spanning 7 to 244 days. Thymocytes were released mechanically from tissue and stored at -70 °C as pellets of 10-30 million cells. Genomic DNA was extracted from frozen cell pellets with a QIAsymphony instrument. The immunoSEQ multiplex PCR assay was used to amplify the TCRB and TCRAD loci from a standardized amount of quality-controlled genomic DNA. The amplicons spanned the V(D)J region and were long enough to cover the CDR3 and allow V and J genes to be identified. The amplicons were sequenced on an Illumina platform via the commercial immunoSEQ service. Primer bias and sequencing errors were corrected using previously described methods, and TCRAD and TCRB definitions followed the IMGT database. Repertoires were analysed with immunoSEQ Analyzer 3.0 and VDJTools, covering basic statistics, V/J segment usage, diversity estimates, rarefaction and pairwise overlap. Chao1, ChaoE, Efron-Thisted, Shannon and inverse Simpson indices were used to estimate diversity, which was also estimated on datasets down-sampled to the smallest sample. Repertoire overlap used strict matching of CDR3 nucleotide sequence, V gene and J gene, with Jaccard-based multidimensional scaling clustering. On average, roughly 800,000 unique TCRB clonotypes were obtained from thymus samples, compared with approximately 80,000 from blood samples.

The sequence was obtained from a boy under two years old with a congenital heart defect. Donor details come from another sample of the same person, matched by shared clones. This chain joins TRBV6-4 to TRBJ2-3, with 9 middle bases fitting TRBD2. The sequencing input was thymocytes. The CDR3 has the sequence CASSLREGHDTQYF. Read as DNA, the sequence is TGTGCCAGCAGTCTGCGGGAGGGCCACGATACGCAGTATTTT.